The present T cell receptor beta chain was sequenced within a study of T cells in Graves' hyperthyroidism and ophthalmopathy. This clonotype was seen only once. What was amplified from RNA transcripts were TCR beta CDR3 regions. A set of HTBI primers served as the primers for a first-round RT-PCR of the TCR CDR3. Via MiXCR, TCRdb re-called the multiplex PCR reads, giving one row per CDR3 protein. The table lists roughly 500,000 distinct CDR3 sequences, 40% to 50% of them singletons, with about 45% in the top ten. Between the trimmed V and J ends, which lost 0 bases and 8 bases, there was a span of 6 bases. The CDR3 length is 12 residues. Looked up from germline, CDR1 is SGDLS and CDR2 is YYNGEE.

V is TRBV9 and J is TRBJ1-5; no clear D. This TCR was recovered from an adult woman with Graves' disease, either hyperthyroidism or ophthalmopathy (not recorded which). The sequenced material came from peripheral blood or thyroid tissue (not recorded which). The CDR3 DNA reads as TGTGCCAGCAGCGTAGACGGGAAGCCCCAGCATTTT. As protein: CASSVDGKPQHF.